Listed below are T cell receptor beta chains from one sample, sequenced in a study of control samples from healthy donors and cancer patients. Profiled with immunoSEQ multiplex PCR; TCRdb holds only in-frame clones, not every one. The sample consists of around 130,000 clones, roughly 89% of them appearing once. The sample was PBMCs. The receptors shown here come from a man aged 45-65 years with head and neck cancer. Both conserved end residues are part of each CDR3. D genes are given only for firm matches. Size is omitted from some rows. Given values are once, few, many or a class for expanded clones.

NA	TRBV7-9	NA	TRBJ2-7	CASSLDGVYEQYF	TGTGCCAGCAGCTTAGATGGGGTCTACGAGCAGTACTTC
NA	TRBV2	NA	TRBJ2-1	CASSEEDEQFF	TGTGCCAGCAGTGAAGAGGATGAGCAGTTCTTC
NA	TRBV27	NA	TRBJ2-2	CASSLFGISNTGELFF	TGTGCCAGCAGTCTCTTCGGGATTTCGAACACCGGGGAGCTGTTTTTT
NA	TRBV18	NA	TRBJ1-6	CASSPAGTNSPLHF	TGTGCCAGCTCACCGGCGGGGACAAATTCACCCCTCCACTTT
few	TRBV9	NA	TRBJ2-2	CASSVKLVSESGELFF	TGTGCCAGCAGCGTAAAGCTTGTGAGTGAGTCCGGGGAGCTGTTTTTT
NA	TRBV5-1	TRBD2	TRBJ2-1	CASSLPGLARYNEQFF	TGCGCCAGCAGCTTGCCCGGACTAGCGCGTTACAATGAGCAGTTCTTC
once	TRBV6-6	TRBD1	TRBJ2-7	CASSYSQGAKKREQYF	TGTGCCAGCAGTTACAGTCAGGGGGCGAAGAAGCGCGAGCAGTACTTC
NA	TRBV27	NA	TRBJ1-1	CASRPTELNTEAFF	TGTGCCAGCAGACCGACAGAATTGAACACTGAAGCTTTCTTT
NA	TRBV20-1	NA	TRBJ1-2	CSSLAGYGYTF	TGCAGCTCCCTCGCGGGGTATGGCTACACCTTC
NA	TRBV7-3	NA	TRBJ1-1	CASSPSAMNTEAFF	TGTGCCAGCAGCCCCTCCGCCATGAACACTGAAGCTTTCTTT
NA	TRBV24-1	TRBD2	TRBJ2-1	CATSEPGTSGNEQFF	TGTGCCACCAGTGAACCCGGGACTAGCGGTAATGAGCAGTTCTTC
NA	TRBV2	NA	TRBJ2-7	CASSPHLGTFAVYEQYF	TGTGCCAGCAGTCCCCACCTTGGGACATTCGCCGTCTACGAGCAGTACTTC
NA	TRBV5-6	NA	TRBJ2-6	CASSFAVSSGANVLTF	TGTGCCAGCAGCTTTGCGGTTAGCTCTGGGGCCAACGTCCTGACTTTC
NA	TRBV5-1	TRBD1	TRBJ1-2	CASSLPGQVGYTF	TGCGCCAGCAGCTTACCGGGACAGGTCGGCTACACCTTC
NA	TRBV29-1	NA	TRBJ1-2	CSVDRTANYGYTF	TGCAGCGTTGATAGGACAGCTAACTATGGCTACACCTTC
NA	TRBV7-9	NA	TRBJ2-7	CASRRHGTYEQYF	TGTGCCAGCAGGCGTCACGGTACATACGAGCAGTACTTC
NA	TRBV19	TRBD1	TRBJ1-1	CASSIQGARDTEAFF	TGTGCCAGTAGTATCCAGGGGGCGAGGGACACTGAAGCTTTCTTT
NA	TRBV7-3	TRBD1	TRBJ1-1	CASSPETGSTEAFF	TGTGCCAGCAGCCCAGAGACAGGGAGCACTGAAGCTTTCTTT
NA	TRBV7-2	NA	TRBJ2-7	CASSLGGTIYEQYF	TGTGCCAGCAGCTTAGGGGGGACAATCTACGAGCAGTACTTC
NA	TRBV27	NA	TRBJ2-5	CASRPGMGEETQYF	TGTGCCAGCAGACCCGGGATGGGTGAGGAGACCCAGTACTTC
once	TRBV18	NA	TRBJ1-1	CASSPQDRESFF	TGTGCCAGCTCACCACAGGACCGCGAGTCTTTCTTT
NA	TRBV6-2/TRBV6-3	NA	TRBJ2-3	CASSPRAMGAALSTDTQYF	TGTGCCAGCAGCCCTCGGGCTATGGGAGCTGCGCTTAGCACGGATACGCAGTATTTT
once	TRBV2	NA	TRBJ1-6	CASTEKGNSPLHF	TGTGCCAGCACTGAAAAAGGGAATTCACCCCTCCACTTT
NA	TRBV7-9	NA	TRBJ1-5	CASSLAGYKGFQPQHF	TGTGCCAGCAGCTTAGCGGGGTACAAGGGCTTTCAGCCCCAGCATTTT
NA	TRBV28	NA	TRBJ2-7	CASSSVNYEQYF	TGTGCCAGCAGTTCTGTAAACTACGAGCAGTACTTC
NA	TRBV6-5	TRBD2	TRBJ2-7	CASTPASGRYEQYF	TGTGCCAGCACCCCGGCTAGCGGACGTTACGAGCAGTACTTC
NA	TRBV19	NA	TRBJ1-5	CASSQGGGQPQHF	TGTGCCAGTTCTCAGGGAGGAGGGCAGCCCCAGCATTTT